Described below is a single T cell receptor beta chain sequence and its context. The data stem from a study of blood T cell repertoires in COVID-19. Overall study context: Samples representing acute and convalescent COVID-19 were sourced from the United States, Italy and Spain. The analysed material was cDNA or gDNA that came from T cells, B-cell-depleted T cells, or PBMCs.

In the source study's methods: Nucleated cell counts were estimated from reference gene primer amplification. The protocol was immunoSEQ multiplex PCR, while the TCRdb copy is restricted to in-frame clones and leaves out a portion. From that table come the V and J calls and clone size; the DNA was used to work out D and trimming. The data show roughly 500,000 clones, 75% to 90% seen once. Seattle patients were enrolled while actively infected and followed longitudinally. Sequencing was done on a sample of peripheral blood. This sequence originates from a man between 18 and 35 years old with COVID-19, enrolled during active disease.

The CDR3 region is CASSELRSGGDSSPLHF. CDR3 nucleotides: TGTGCCAGCAGTGAATTACGGTCAGGGGGCGATAGTTCACCCCTCCACTTT. The rearrangement links TRBV25-1 to TRBJ1-6; 8 positions agree with TRBD1. The CDR3 consists of 17 residues. Trimming cost V 1 base and J 9 bases; bases outside gene matches: 11. Looked up from germline, CDR1 is MGHDK and CDR2 is SYGVNS.